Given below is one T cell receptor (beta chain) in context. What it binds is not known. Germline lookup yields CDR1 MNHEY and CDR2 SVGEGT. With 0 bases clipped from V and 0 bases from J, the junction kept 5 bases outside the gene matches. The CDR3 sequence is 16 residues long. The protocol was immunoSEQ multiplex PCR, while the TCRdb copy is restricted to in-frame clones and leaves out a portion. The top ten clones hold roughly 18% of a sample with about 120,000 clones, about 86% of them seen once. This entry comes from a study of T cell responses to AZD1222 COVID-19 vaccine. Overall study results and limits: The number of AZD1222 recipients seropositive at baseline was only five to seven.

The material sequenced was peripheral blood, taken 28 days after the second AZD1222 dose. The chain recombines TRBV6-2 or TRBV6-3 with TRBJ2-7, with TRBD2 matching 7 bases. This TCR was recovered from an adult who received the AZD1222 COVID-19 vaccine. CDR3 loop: CASSYSSGLFSYEQYF. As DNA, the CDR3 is TGTGCCAGCAGTTACTCTAGCGGGCTTTTCTCCTACGAGCAGTACTTC.